Listed below are T cell receptor beta chains from one sample, sequenced in a study of T cell responses to AZD1222 COVID-19 vaccine. Some clones are missing from TCRdb's copy, which holds only in-frame ones; the method was immunoSEQ multiplex PCR. The sample consists of roughly 200,000 clones, 85% to 95% of them appearing once. The sequencing here drew on peripheral blood, taken on day 0 of AZD1222 vaccination. The receptor source for this set is an adult in good health. The conserved cysteine and the conserved F or W are not part of the CDR3 here.

>TRBJ2-5|TRBV7-2
ASSSQLLKGKETQY
>TRBJ1-5|TRBV18
ASSRGVGNQPQH
>TRBJ1-3|TRBV7-6
ASSLIGTGTSGNTIY
>TRBJ1-5|TRBV9
ASSVVRRSRYQDQPQH
>TRBJ1-2|TRBV30
AWSATPGQVDYGYT
>TRBJ2-3|TRBV6-5
ASSLQGFTDTQY
>TRBJ2-3|TRBV6-5
ASGETAGGTDTQY
>TRBJ1-1|TRBV7-9
ASSLGRSGGAEAF
>TRBJ2-5|TRBV9
ASSVGTAGGPETQY
>TRBJ2-3|TRBV6-5
ASSYSSGNTDTQY
>TRBJ1-1|TRBV30
AWRVGLNTEAF
>TRBJ2-5|TRBV5-1
ASSLEVETQY
>TRBJ2-3|TRBV15
ATSSDDRLDTQY
>TRBJ1-5|TRBV4-3
ASSQDGINQPQH
>TRBJ2-1|TRBV7-8
ASSWQGRNNEQF